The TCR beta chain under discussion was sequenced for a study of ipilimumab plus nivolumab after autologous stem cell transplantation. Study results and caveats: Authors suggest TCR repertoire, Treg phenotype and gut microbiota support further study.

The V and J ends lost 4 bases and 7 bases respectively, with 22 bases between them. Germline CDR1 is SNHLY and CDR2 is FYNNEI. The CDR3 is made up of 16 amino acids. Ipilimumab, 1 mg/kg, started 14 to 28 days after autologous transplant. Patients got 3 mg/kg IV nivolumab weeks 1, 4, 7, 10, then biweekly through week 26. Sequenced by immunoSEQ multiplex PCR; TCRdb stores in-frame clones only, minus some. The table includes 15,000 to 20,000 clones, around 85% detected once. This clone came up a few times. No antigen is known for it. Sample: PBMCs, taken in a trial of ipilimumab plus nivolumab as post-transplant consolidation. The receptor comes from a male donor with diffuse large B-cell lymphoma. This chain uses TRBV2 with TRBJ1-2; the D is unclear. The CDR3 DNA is TGTGCCAGCAGTGTTCTCCCGAACCCAGGAGGAAGTGGCTACACCTTC. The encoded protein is CASSVLPNPGGSGYTF.